This T cell receptor beta chain was documented in a study of blood T cell repertoires in COVID-19. Clones were sequenced by immunoSEQ multiplex PCR, and TCRdb holds only the in-frame ones, with some missing. Of 300,000 to 350,000 clones in the sample, roughly 91% are singletons; the top ten hold roughly a tenth. The CDR3 loop spans 14 amino acids. V lost 11 bases and J 0 bases, leaving 17 bases between the germline ends. In germline, CDR1 is ENHRY, CDR2 SYGVKD. The TCR originated in a woman aged 25 to 45 who had recovered from COVID-19. Source material: PBMCs or T cells enriched from blood (not recorded which). The chain has TRBV10-3 and TRBJ2-7, with TRBD1 as a possible D gene (5 bases). CDR3 DNA sequence: TGTGCCGTAAGGGGCCTCCCTAGCTCCTACGAGCAGTACTTC. Translating it yields CAVRGLPSSYEQYF.